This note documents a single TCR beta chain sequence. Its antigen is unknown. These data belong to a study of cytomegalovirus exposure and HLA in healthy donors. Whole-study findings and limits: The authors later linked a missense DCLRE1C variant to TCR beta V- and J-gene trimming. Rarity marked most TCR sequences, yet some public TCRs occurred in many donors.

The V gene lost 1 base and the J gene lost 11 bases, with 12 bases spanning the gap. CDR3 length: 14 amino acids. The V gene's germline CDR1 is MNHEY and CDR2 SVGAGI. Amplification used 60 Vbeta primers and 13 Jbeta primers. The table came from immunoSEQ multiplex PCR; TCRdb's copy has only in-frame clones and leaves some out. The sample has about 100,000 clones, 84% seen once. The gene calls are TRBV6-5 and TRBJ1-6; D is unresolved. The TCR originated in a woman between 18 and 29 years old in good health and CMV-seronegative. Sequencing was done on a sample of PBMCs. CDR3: CASSYFFGDTPLHF. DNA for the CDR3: TGTGCCAGCAGTTACTTCTTCGGGGATACACCCCTCCACTTT.